A selection of T cell receptor beta chains follows, all from one sample in a study of blood T cell repertoires in COVID-19. Clones were read by immunoSEQ multiplex PCR, and TCRdb kept only the in-frame ones, dropping some. The data contain a few hundred thousand clones, around 80% of them singletons. Input material: PBMCs or T cells enriched from blood (not recorded which). These receptors all stem from a man in his thirties or forties with acute COVID-19. Each CDR3 is given with its conserved first and last residue. A D gene is named only where the DNA matches it firmly. The size field is filled for only some rows; it gives once, few, many or a size class.

TRBV5-5	-	13	-	TRBJ2-1	CASSGTQDNEQFF	TGTGCCAGCAGCGGTACTCAAGACAATGAGCAGTTCTTC
TRBV6-1	TRBD1	15	-	TRBJ1-1	CASSESDRGRPEAFF	TGTGCCAGCAGTGAATCCGACAGGGGGCGGCCCGAAGCTTTCTTT
TRBV15	-	15	few	TRBJ1-4	CATSRVGRLNEKLFF	TGTGCCACCAGCAGAGTGGGCAGGCTTAATGAAAAACTGTTTTTT
TRBV5-1	-	19	-	TRBJ1-3	CASSPRAPSELVSGNTIYF	TGCGCCAGCAGCCCCAGGGCACCCTCTGAACTCGTCTCTGGAAACACCATATATTTT
TRBV3-1/TRBV3-2	TRBD1	16	few	TRBJ1-2	CASSQLTGADAYGYTF	TGTGCCAGCAGCCAACTTACAGGGGCGGACGCTTATGGCTACACCTTC
TRBV7-9	-	14	-	TRBJ1-6	CASSSWGEDSPLHF	TGTGCCAGCAGCTCGTGGGGCGAGGATTCACCCCTCCACTTT
TRBV6-2/TRBV6-3	TRBD1	15	-	TRBJ1-6	CASSRQGALGSPLHF	TGTGCCAGCAGTCGACAGGGGGCCTTGGGGTCACCCCTCCACTTT
TRBV11-3	TRBD2	16	-	TRBJ2-1	CASSPPGLAGAAEQFF	TGTGCCAGCAGCCCCCCGGGACTAGCGGGAGCAGCTGAGCAGTTCTTC
TRBV14	-	13	-	TRBJ1-1	CASSLAGGTEAFF	TGTGCCAGCAGCCTCGCCGGCGGAACTGAAGCTTTCTTT
TRBV5-4	TRBD2	18	once	TRBJ2-1	CASSLGLAGVSSYNEQFF	TGTGCCAGCAGCCTCGGACTAGCGGGGGTGAGCTCCTACAATGAGCAGTTCTTC
TRBV20-1	-	16	-	TRBJ2-4	CSASWGRGLAKNIQYF	TGCAGTGCTAGTTGGGGCCGGGGGTTAGCCAAAAACATTCAGTACTTC
TRBV5-1	-	14	-	TRBJ1-1	CASSLGASNTEAFF	TGCGCCAGCAGCTTGGGGGCTTCGAACACTGAAGCTTTCTTT
TRBV2	-	14	-	TRBJ1-2	CASRPGQLNYGYTF	TGTGCCAGCAGGCCTGGACAGTTGAACTATGGCTACACCTTC